This T cell receptor (beta chain) comes out of a study of identifying expanded T cells in peripheral blood. Data came from immunoSEQ multiplex PCR; TCRdb stores just in-frame clones and leaves some out. Counted here are approximately 94,000 clones, roughly 88% occurring once; the ten biggest clones make up just over 5.5%. Study-level points and caveats: Differentially abundant clones: roughly 1.2 between replicates, about 17 at around 2 weeks, approximately 18 at four. Clone count variance between approximately two-week samples rose with total template count.

Per the germline V gene, CDR1 is MNHEY and CDR2 is SMNVEV (reference sequence). The CDR3 contains 15 residues. J gave up 3 bases and V 5 bases, and 5 bases lay outside the gene matches. On this clone itself: Its target is unknown.

The source is a person between 18 and 70 years old in good health. Sequenced input: blood. V usage is TRBV27 and J usage is TRBJ2-7; 12 nucleotides align to TRBD2. The CDR3 protein is CASSQPGLAGYEQYF. For the CDR3, the DNA is TGTGCCAGCAGTCAACCGGGACTAGCGGGCTACGAGCAGTACTTC.